The 7 T cell receptor beta chains below all came from one sample that was sequenced in a study of long-term antiretroviral therapy in people with HIV. The libraries were made with immunoSEQ v3.0 at survey level. Only in-frame clones appear in the TCRdb table, and some are missing; sequencing was by immunoSEQ multiplex PCR. This sample has 15,000 to 25,000 clones, with 87% found just once. The starting material was unsorted PBMCs, obtained 2.1 years after starting antiretroviral therapy. The receptors come from a man aged 18 to 29 with HIV.

This clone has a handful of counts. This sequence joins TRBV29-1 and TRBJ1-5, with 8 bases identical to TRBD1. CDR1 is SQVTM and CDR2 is ANQGSEA in the germline V gene. With V trimmed by 6 bases and J by 4 bases, 8 bases remained unmatched. This CDR3 is 14 amino acids long. In nucleotides, the CDR3 is TGCAGCGTCTCCCACAGGGGGTCAAATCAGCCCCAGCATTTT. This sequence encodes CSVSHRGSNQPQHF.

The chain combines TRBV19 with TRBJ2-7; D may correspond to TRBD1 or TRBD2 (5 bases each). Germline CDR1 and CDR2: LNHDA and SQIVND (reference sequence). Trimming left V 6 bases short and J 3 bases short, with 15 bases between. The CDR3 loop spans 14 amino acids. The CDR3: CASSGTYASYEQYF. The CDR3 DNA sequence: TGTGCCAGTAGCGGGACCTATGCAAGCTACGAGCAGTACTTC.

The chain links TRBV7-2 to TRBJ2-5, with D perhaps TRBD1 (5 bases). The CDR3 runs to 15 residues. Germline CDR1 is SGHTA and CDR2 is FQGNSA. Trimming took 5 bases from V and 1 from J, leaving 14 bases between them. CDR3 sequence (DNA): TGTGCCAGCAGCCCTAGGGGTTCAGGCCAAGAGACCCAGTACTTC. Residues: CASSPRGSGQETQYF.

The chain couples TRBV27 to TRBJ1-1; D possibly corresponds to TRBD1 (6 bases). Germline CDR1 and CDR2: MNHEY and SMNVEV (reference sequence). V shed 5 bases and J shed 5 bases, with 15 bases lying between them. The CDR3 has 14 residues. CDR3: CASSPTGRRTEAFF. The CDR3 DNA sequence: TGTGCCAGCAGTCCAACAGGGCGGCGGACTGAAGCTTTCTTT.

The chain uses TRBV6-5 and TRBJ2-7; D tentatively fits TRBD1 or TRBD2 (5 bases each). V lost 2 bases to trimming and J lost 7 bases, with 9 bases between them. The CDR3 has 12 residues. CDR1 MNHEY and CDR2 SVGAGI come from the germline V gene. In DNA form, the CDR3 reads TGTGCCAGCAGTTACGGGACGGGGGAGCAGTACTTC. Translating it yields CASSYGTGEQYF.

The chain uses TRBV4-2 and TRBJ2-7; D could derive from TRBD1 or TRBD2 (6 bases each). The germline CDR1 and CDR2 sequences are LGHNA and YNFKEQ. The CDR3 spans 15 residues. The V and J ends lost 0 bases and 2 bases respectively, with 11 bases between them. Here the CDR3 DNA reads TGTGCCAGCAGCCAAGATCTTGGGGGGCCCTACGAGCAGTACTTC. Its translation is CASSQDLGGPYEQYF.

This sequence joins TRBV7-9 and TRBJ1-1; 10 bases line up with TRBD1. Germline CDR1 SEHNR, CDR2 FQNEAQ (reference sequence). The junction had 4 bases not matched to a gene; V was cut back by 5 bases and J by 4 bases. This CDR3 is built from 14 residues. In nucleotides, the CDR3 is TGTGCCAGCAGCGGTCGACAGGGGGCCACTGAAGCTTTCTTT. Amino acid sequence: CASSGRQGATEAFF.